The 15 T cell receptor beta chains below were found in one sample sequenced in a study of spatial heterogeneity in lung cancer. Time point of the sample: blood at routine non-recurrence follow-up after resection. MiXCR, applied by TCRdb to the 5' RACE reads, yields one record per CDR3 protein. The sample shows about 2,400 distinct CDR3 sequences, around 30% of them seen only once. The specimen comprised PBMCs, sampled at follow-up. The source is a male donor with early-stage non-small cell lung cancer.

Only a few counts were recorded for this clonotype. Found in a library prepared for alpha chains, this beta chain is an off-target read, and its abundance has little meaning. This rearrangement joins TRBV18 to TRBJ2-2, with 10 positions matching TRBD1. Germline V gene lookup returns CDR1 KGHSH and CDR2 LQKENI. The CDR3 has 18 amino acids. Trimming took 6 bases from V and 2 from J; bases not matched to a gene: 12. CDR3 bases: TGTGCCAGCTCGCGACCCGGGACAGGGGACTTCAACACCGGGGAGCTGTTTTTT. It encodes CASSRPGTGDFNTGELFF. Full variable domain (outside the CDR3, taken from reference TRBV18 and TRBJ2-2): NAGVMQNPRHLVRRRGQEARLRCSPMKGHSHVYWYRQLPEEGLKFMVYLQKENIIDESGMPKERFSAEFPKEGPSILRIQQVVRGDSAAYFCASSRPGTGDFNTGELFFGEGSRLTVL.

This clonotype is labeled hyperexpanded. In a library made to pick up alpha chains, this beta chain is a stray read with a size that means little. J is TRBJ2-5 and V is TRBV29-1, with a tentative D call TRBD1 (5 bases). This CDR3 is 12 amino acids long. Trimming cost V 4 bases and J 2 bases, with 8 bases left between them. The germline gives CDR1 SQVTM, CDR2 ANQGSEA. The chain's CDR3 is CSVVRQQETQYF. The CDR3 region has the DNA TGCAGCGTTGTCCGACAGCAAGAGACCCAGTACTTC. Full variable domain (rest looked up from reference TRBV29-1 and TRBJ2-5): SAVISQKPSRDICQRGTSLTIQCQVDSQVTMMFWYRQQPGQSLTLIATANQGSEATYESGFVIDKFPISRPNLTFSTLTVSNMSPEDSSIYLCSVVRQQETQYFGPGTRLLVL.

For this clonotype: This beta chain is an unintended read in a library built for alpha chains; its size means little. The chain employs TRBV7-9 and TRBJ2-1; 7 bases map to TRBD2. Germline V gene data show CDR1 as SEHNR and CDR2 as FQNEAQ (reference sequence). CDR3 size: 14 residues. Trimming removed 5 bases from V and 12 bases from J; junction bases left unmatched: 13. This CDR3 is CASSPMGEGLRQFF. Here the CDR3 DNA reads TGTGCCAGCAGCCCCATGGGGGAGGGCCTTCGGCAGTTCTTC. Based on the CDR3 plus reference TRBV7-9 and TRBJ2-1, the full variable domain is DTGVSQNPRHKITKRGQNVTFRCDPISEHNRLYWYRQTLGQGPEFLTYFQNEAQLEKSRLLSDRFSAERPKGSFSTLEIQRTEQGDSAMYLCASSPMGEGLRQFFGPGTRLTVL.

This clonotype was picked up a small number of times. This beta chain lies outside the target of a library built for alpha chains; its clone size means little. The chain combines TRBV12-3 or TRBV12-4 with TRBJ2-7, with a tentative D call TRBD1 (6 bases). The CDR3 sequence is 12 residues long. Trimming took 10 bases from V and 1 from J, leaving 11 bases between them. The CDR3 sequence: CATRQASYEQYF. Written as DNA, the CDR3 is TGTGCCACGCGACAGGCTTCCTACGAGCAGTACTTC.

A word on this clonotype: This beta chain was picked up by a library intended for alpha chains and is off target, so its count carries little meaning. The V and J genes are TRBV4-1 and TRBJ2-7; possible D gene TRBD2, 6 bases. The CDR3 covers 16 residues. Germline V gene sequence: CDR1 MGHRA, CDR2 YSYEKL. V lost 4 bases to trimming and J lost 4 bases, with 20 bases between them. CDR3 nucleotides: TGCGCCAGCAGCCGAATAGCGGAAGCGGAGACTTACGAGCAGTACTTC. Translated, it gives CASSRIAEAETYEQYF.

As concerns this clonotype: The size of this beta chain means little, since it is a stray read in a library made for alpha chains. The chain couples TRBV10-3 to TRBJ2-7; 13 positions match TRBD2. CDR1 and CDR2 (germline): ENHRY, SYGVKD. V shed 4 bases and J 1 base; nucleotides not matched to a gene: 4. The CDR3 covers 16 residues. The CDR3 DNA is TGTGCCATCAGTGGTGGGACTAGCGGGACTTCCTACGAGCAGTACTTC. Residues: CAISGGTSGTSYEQYF.

In the case of this clonotype: The library was designed around alpha chains, so this beta chain is a stray read whose abundance carries little weight. This chain joins TRBV3-1 and TRBJ2-7; a weak D match, TRBD2 (5 bases). The CDR3 has 18 residues. V dropped 6 bases and J dropped 2 bases, with 26 bases sitting between them. Germline V lookup: CDR1 LGHDT, CDR2 YNNKEL (reference sequence). The CDR3 nucleotides are TGTGCCAGCAGTCCGGGATCTCCGACTCCCTCAGATCCCTACGAGCAGTACTTC. Translation: CASSPGSPTPSDPYEQYF.

On this clonotype itself: This beta chain slipped into a library made for alpha chains as a stray read, so its size is not meaningful. This chain uses TRBV7-9 with TRBJ2-7; 12 positions match TRBD2. J gave up 0 bases and V 5 bases, and 8 bases lay outside the gene matches. Germline assignment: CDR1 SEHNR and CDR2 FQNEAQ (reference sequence). The CDR3 is made up of 17 amino acids. The CDR3 sequence is CASSPRTSGVISYEQYF. The DNA for the CDR3 is TGTGCCAGCAGCCCCAGGACTAGCGGGGTCATCTCCTACGAGCAGTACTTC.

This clonotype ranks as medium-sized. This beta chain is a stray read from a library made for alpha chains; its abundance is not meaningful. V usage is TRBV23-1 and J usage is TRBJ2-2; D is undetermined. TRBV23-1 falls under the ORF class, with uncertain function. This CDR3 is 17 amino acids long. V dropped 3 bases and J dropped 4 bases, with 18 bases sitting between them. CDR3 residues: CASSQFHLARSTGELFF. The CDR3 region has the DNA TGCGCCAGCAGTCAGTTCCATCTCGCCAGGTCCACCGGGGAGCTGTTTTTT.

This clonotype is categorized as large. This beta chain is a stray read from a library made for alpha chains; its abundance is not meaningful. The chain employs TRBV7-9 and TRBJ2-7; 7 nucleotides match TRBD1. The CDR3 is 15 residues long. Germline CDR1 and CDR2: SEHNR and FQNEAQ (reference sequence). V lost 4 bases and J lost 3; bases outside the gene matches: 9. The CDR3 DNA is TGTGCCAGCAGCTCCCACCGGGACAGAGTCTACGAGCAGTACTTC. This gives the protein CASSSHRDRVYEQYF.

Remarks on this clonotype: The junction departs from the called germline gene at one end, perhaps through a read error. This beta chain is off target for a library built for alpha chains, so its abundance means little. The chain carries TRBV7-2 and TRBJ2-5; the match to TRBD2 covers 8 bases. This CDR3 comprises 14 residues. Germline CDR1 reads SGHTA; CDR2 reads FQGNSA. Written as DNA, the CDR3 is TGTGCCAGCAGCCTAGCGGGCCGCCAAGAGACCCAGTACTTC. It is translated as CASSLAGRQETQYF.

This clonotype has a handful of counts. Found in a library prepared for alpha chains, this beta chain is an off-target read, and its abundance has little meaning. This rearrangement joins TRBV28 to TRBJ2-2; the D gene is possibly TRBD2 (6 bases). This CDR3 region has 17 residues. Germline V lookup: CDR1 MDHEN, CDR2 SYDVKM. V was cut by 2 bases and J by 1 base, with 14 bases left in between. The CDR3 spells CASSLGRGGKNTGELFF. The DNA of the CDR3 is TGTGCCAGCAGTTTAGGACGGGGAGGAAAGAACACCGGGGAGCTGTTTTTT.

In the case of this clonotype: A library prepared for alpha chains yielded this beta chain as an off-target read; its size is of little meaning. This chain links TRBV20-1 with TRBJ2-2; D assignment may be TRBD1 or TRBD2 (6 bases each). The V gene lost 2 bases and the J gene lost 4 bases, with 17 bases spanning the gap. The germline gives CDR1 DFQATT, CDR2 SNEGSKA (reference sequence). CDR3 length: 16 residues. The CDR3 here is CSARKPQGAGTGELFF. The DNA of the CDR3 is TGCAGTGCTAGAAAACCACAGGGAGCGGGCACCGGGGAGCTGTTTTTT.

This clonotype came up once. This beta chain appears as a stray read in a library generated for alpha chains; its size is not informative. The rearrangement joins TRBV5-4 to TRBJ2-2; TRBD1 matches at 10 bases. Per germline, CDR1 SGHNT and CDR2 YYREEE (reference sequence). The CDR3 spans 15 residues. Unmatched junction bases numbered 4, after V lost 3 bases and J lost 5 bases. CDR3 DNA: TGTGCCAGCAGCTCGGGGACAGGGGAAACCGGGGAGCTGTTTTTT. Encoded protein: CASSSGTGETGELFF.

Concerning this clonotype itself: This beta chain is off target for a library built for alpha chains, so its abundance means little. The V and J genes are TRBV5-5 and TRBJ2-5; 8 bases are a match to TRBD2. Trimming cost V 0 bases and J 5 bases; bases outside gene matches: 6. The CDR3 is made up of 15 amino acids. The germline V gene encodes CDR1 SGHKS and CDR2 YYEKEE (reference sequence). This chain's CDR3 is CASSLVPGGAETQYF. The CDR3 nucleotides read TGTGCCAGCAGCTTGGTCCCCGGGGGGGCGGAGACCCAGTACTTC.